Listed below are T cell receptor beta chains from one sample, sequenced in a study of control samples from healthy donors and cancer patients. TCRdb keeps only in-frame clones here, not all; method: immunoSEQ multiplex PCR. Its listing shows roughly 190,000 clones. Sequenced sample: blood. The receptors shown here come from a woman aged 25 to 39 in good health. Each CDR3 is given with its conserved first and last residue. Each record gives: J gene, D gene, V gene, CDR3 protein, CDR3 DNA. D genes are given only for firm matches.

J: TRBJ1-5
D: NA
V: TRBV4-1
CDR3: CASSQAWGGNQPQHF
DNA: TGCGCCAGCAGCCAAGCATGGGGGGGCAATCAGCCCCAGCATTTT

J: TRBJ1-2
D: NA
V: TRBV9
CDR3: CASSRRDSPYGGYTF
DNA: TGTGCCAGCAGCAGACGGGACTCCCCCTATGGTGGCTACACCTTC

J: TRBJ2-3
D: NA
V: TRBV27
CDR3: CASSLTGHTQYF
DNA: TGTGCCAGCAGTTTAACCGGTCATACGCAGTATTTT

J: TRBJ1-5
D: NA
V: TRBV9
CDR3: CASSVAAGGDQPQHF
DNA: TGTGCCAGCAGCGTAGCCGCCGGAGGGGATCAGCCCCAGCATTTT

J: TRBJ2-1
D: NA
V: TRBV4-3
CDR3: CASSQDRGASDEQFF
DNA: TGCGCCAGCAGCCAAGATCGGGGTGCAAGCGATGAGCAGTTCTTC

J: TRBJ2-6
D: NA
V: TRBV7-9
CDR3: CASSFSGANVLTF
DNA: TGTGCCAGCAGCTTTTCCGGGGCCAACGTCCTGACTTTC

J: TRBJ1-1
D: NA
V: TRBV5-8
CDR3: CASSLDTMNTEAFF
DNA: TGTGCCAGCAGCTTGGACACCATGAACACTGAAGCTTTCTTT

J: TRBJ1-6
D: NA
V: TRBV6-2/TRBV6-3
CDR3: CASSYSTQGGSPLHF
DNA: TGTGCCAGCAGTTACTCGACGCAGGGTGGTTCACCCCTCCACTTT

J: TRBJ1-4
D: NA
V: TRBV9
CDR3: CASSHPAGVNEKLFF
DNA: TGTGCCAGCTCTCACCCGGCAGGGGTTAATGAAAAACTGTTTTTT

J: TRBJ1-5
D: NA
V: TRBV5-4
CDR3: CASSLENQPQHF
DNA: TGTGCCAGCAGTCTCGAGAATCAGCCCCAGCATTTT

J: TRBJ2-3
D: NA
V: TRBV3-1/TRBV3-2
CDR3: CASSRVRQFDTQYF
DNA: TGTGCCAGCAGCCGGGTAAGACAGTTCGATACGCAGTATTTT

J: TRBJ1-4
D: NA
V: TRBV15
CDR3: CATSMPGGQGGDEKLFF
DNA: TGTGCCACCAGCATGCCGGGAGGACAAGGGGGGGATGAAAAACTGTTTTTT

J: TRBJ1-1
D: TRBD1
V: TRBV7-2
CDR3: CASSLDPGGDTEAFF
DNA: TGTGCCAGCAGCTTAGACCCAGGGGGCGACACTGAAGCTTTCTTT

J: TRBJ1-1
D: NA
V: TRBV6-1
CDR3: CASSDGSPKPEAFF
DNA: TGTGCCAGCAGTGACGGGAGCCCCAAACCTGAAGCTTTCTTT

J: TRBJ2-5
D: NA
V: TRBV7-2
CDR3: CASSLMINPETQYF
DNA: TGTGCCAGCAGCTTAATGATCAACCCCGAGACCCAGTACTTC

J: TRBJ2-5
D: NA
V: TRBV24-1
CDR3: CATSDFISPGRKETQYF
DNA: TGTGCCACCAGTGATTTTATTAGCCCAGGGCGAAAAGAGACCCAGTACTTC

J: TRBJ2-2
D: NA
V: TRBV19
CDR3: CASTMTPVRTGELFF
DNA: TGTGCCAGTACCATGACCCCGGTACGCACCGGGGAGCTGTTTTTT

J: TRBJ1-2
D: NA
V: TRBV4-1
CDR3: CASSQPPGNNNYGYTF
DNA: TGCGCCAGCAGCCAACCACCAGGAAACAATAACTATGGCTACACCTTC

J: TRBJ2-7
D: TRBD1
V: TRBV7-8
CDR3: CASSPRRTGAPYEQYF
DNA: TGTGCCAGCAGCCCCCGGCGGACAGGGGCGCCCTACGAGCAGTACTTC

J: TRBJ2-5
D: NA
V: TRBV11-2
CDR3: CASSLMFQETQYF
DNA: TGTGCCAGCAGCTTAATGTTCCAAGAGACCCAGTACTTC

J: TRBJ2-7
D: NA
V: TRBV12-3/TRBV12-4
CDR3: CASRPEGGGEQYF
DNA: TGTGCCAGCAGACCCGAGGGGGGGGGTGAGCAGTACTTC

J: TRBJ2-2
D: TRBD1
V: TRBV7-6
CDR3: CASSLMTGVNTGELFF
DNA: TGTGCCAGCAGCTTAATGACAGGGGTTAACACCGGGGAGCTGTTTTTT

J: TRBJ2-1
D: TRBD2
V: TRBV7-2
CDR3: CASNPAPSGGYNEQFF
DNA: TGTGCCAGCAACCCGGCCCCTAGCGGGGGTTACAATGAGCAGTTCTTC

J: TRBJ2-3
D: NA
V: TRBV29-1
CDR3: CSVEGSGYTDTQYF
DNA: TGCAGCGTTGAAGGGTCAGGATACACAGATACGCAGTATTTT

J: TRBJ1-1
D: NA
V: TRBV19
CDR3: CASSIDHGVRGTEAFF
DNA: TGTGCCAGTAGTATAGATCACGGGGTGAGAGGGACTGAAGCTTTCTTT